Listed below are T cell receptor beta chains from one sample, sequenced in a study of T cell repertoires in cytomegalovirus infection. TCRdb processed the reads anew with MiXCR; each CDR3 protein has one entry. The sample shows about 46,000 distinct CDR3 sequences, approximately 20% of them seen only once. Antigen specificity for these receptors is unknown. The sample taken for sequencing was PBMCs, sequenced either directly or after in vitro stimulation (not recorded which). Receptors were obtained from a human donor in good health (CMV status not recorded). Some clones in this sample may be carry-over from other donors' samples. The CDR3 runs from the conserved cysteine through the conserved F or W. A D gene is named only where the DNA matches it firmly. Size values are once, few and many counts, or a class for expanded clones, and some rows have none.

j_call: TRBJ2-5; clone_size: few; d_call: NA; v_call: TRBV25-1; cdr3_aa: CASSDRRGQETQYF; cdr3_nt: TGTGCCAGCAGTGATCGCCGGGGGCAAGAGACCCAGTACTTC
j_call: TRBJ1-2; clone_size: many; d_call: NA; v_call: TRBV2; cdr3_aa: CASTGRGQYNYGYTF; cdr3_nt: TGTGCCAGCACTGGCAGGGGACAATATAACTATGGCTACACCTTC
j_call: TRBJ2-3; clone_size: NA; d_call: TRBD2; v_call: TRBV5-4; cdr3_aa: CAASGGSLDTDTQYF; cdr3_nt: TGTGCCGCTAGCGGGGGGTCTCTTGACACAGATACGCAGTATTTT
j_call: TRBJ2-3; clone_size: few; d_call: TRBD2; v_call: TRBV7-9; cdr3_aa: CASSPLAGAAGAQYF; cdr3_nt: TGTGCCAGCAGCCCGCTAGCGGGAGCCGCAGGGGCGCAGTATTTT
j_call: TRBJ2-2; clone_size: NA; d_call: TRBD2; v_call: TRBV12-3/TRBV12-4; cdr3_aa: CASGLGAGGTGELFF; cdr3_nt: TGTGCCAGCGGATTGGGAGCGGGAGGAACCGGGGAGCTGTTTTTT
j_call: TRBJ1-5; clone_size: NA; d_call: NA; v_call: TRBV12-3/TRBV12-4; cdr3_aa: CASSFRVEQPQHF; cdr3_nt: TGTGCCAGCAGTTTTAGGGTTGAACAGCCCCAGCATTTT
j_call: TRBJ2-5; clone_size: NA; d_call: NA; v_call: TRBV7-8; cdr3_aa: CASRIIQVGVGETQYF; cdr3_nt: TGTGCCAGCAGGATTATACAGGTTGGGGTAGGAGAGACCCAGTACTTC
j_call: TRBJ2-3; clone_size: few; d_call: TRBD2; v_call: TRBV12-3/TRBV12-4; cdr3_aa: CASSLPSGGSVTQYF; cdr3_nt: TGTGCCAGCAGTCTCCCTAGCGGGGGTTCAGTTACGCAGTATTTT
j_call: TRBJ2-7; clone_size: NA; d_call: TRBD2; v_call: TRBV2; cdr3_aa: CASSAPGVSGRGSYEQYF; cdr3_nt: TGTGCCAGCAGTGCCCCGGGGGTTAGCGGGAGGGGCTCCTACGAGCAGTACTTC
j_call: TRBJ2-1; clone_size: few; d_call: NA; v_call: TRBV12-5; cdr3_aa: CASGSPPDNEQFF; cdr3_nt: TGTGCTAGTGGTTCACCGCCCGACAATGAGCAGTTCTTC
j_call: TRBJ1-4; clone_size: few; d_call: TRBD1; v_call: TRBV20-1; cdr3_aa: CSVGTGPNEKLFF; cdr3_nt: TGCAGTGTTGGGACAGGGCCTAATGAAAAACTGTTTTTT
j_call: TRBJ2-1; clone_size: NA; d_call: TRBD2; v_call: TRBV19; cdr3_aa: CASSRGGDYNEQFF; cdr3_nt: TGTGCCAGTAGTAGGGGGGGGGACTACAATGAGCAGTTCTTC
j_call: TRBJ1-3; clone_size: NA; d_call: TRBD1; v_call: TRBV29-1; cdr3_aa: CSVGTGGSGNTIYF; cdr3_nt: TGCAGCGTGGGTACAGGGGGCAGTGGAAACACCATATATTTT
j_call: TRBJ2-2; clone_size: few; d_call: NA; v_call: TRBV20-1; cdr3_aa: CSARQGRQSGELFF; cdr3_nt: TGCAGTGCTAGACAGGGGCGGCAGTCCGGGGAGCTGTTTTTT
j_call: TRBJ2-5; clone_size: NA; d_call: TRBD1; v_call: TRBV10-3; cdr3_aa: CAISEGGQGETQYF; cdr3_nt: TGTGCCATCAGTGAGGGGGGACAGGGAGAGACCCAGTACTTC
j_call: TRBJ2-7; clone_size: few; d_call: TRBD2; v_call: TRBV6-1; cdr3_aa: CASRLAGGSSYEQYF; cdr3_nt: TGTGCCAGCAGACTAGCGGGGGGGAGCTCCTACGAGCAGTACTTC
j_call: TRBJ2-5; clone_size: NA; d_call: NA; v_call: TRBV18; cdr3_aa: CASSPQTGHQETQYF; cdr3_nt: TGTGCCAGCTCTCCCCAAACGGGACACCAAGAGACCCAGTACTTC
j_call: TRBJ2-4; clone_size: few; d_call: TRBD1; v_call: TRBV28; cdr3_aa: CASSLQGVAKNIQYF; cdr3_nt: TGTGCCAGCTCATTACAGGGGGTGGCCAAAAACATTCAGTACTTC
j_call: TRBJ2-3; clone_size: NA; d_call: NA; v_call: TRBV27; cdr3_aa: CASSSPRKDNTQYF; cdr3_nt: TGTGCCAGCAGTTCCCCAAGGAAGGACAATACGCAGTATTTT
j_call: TRBJ2-5; clone_size: few; d_call: NA; v_call: TRBV4-1; cdr3_aa: CASSQVGGGETQYF; cdr3_nt: TGTGCCAGCAGCCAAGTTGGTGGTGGAGAGACCCAGTACTTC
j_call: TRBJ1-2; clone_size: many; d_call: NA; v_call: TRBV3-1; cdr3_aa: CASRSTGWNGYTF; cdr3_nt: TGTGCCAGCAGATCAACAGGGTGGAATGGCTACACCTTC
j_call: TRBJ2-2; clone_size: many; d_call: TRBD2; v_call: TRBV7-2; cdr3_aa: CASSSRGGGGRTGELFF; cdr3_nt: TGTGCCAGCAGCTCGCGCGGGGGCGGGGGGCGCACCGGGGAGCTGTTTTTT
j_call: TRBJ2-1; clone_size: many; d_call: TRBD2; v_call: TRBV27; cdr3_aa: CASSQLAGRGDEQFF; cdr3_nt: TGTGCCAGCAGCCAACTAGCGGGGCGGGGGGATGAGCAGTTCTTC
j_call: TRBJ2-7; clone_size: many; d_call: TRBD1; v_call: TRBV2; cdr3_aa: CASSRDREHEQYF; cdr3_nt: TGTGCCAGCAGCCGGGACAGGGAACACGAGCAGTACTTC
j_call: TRBJ2-1; clone_size: many; d_call: TRBD1; v_call: TRBV5-4; cdr3_aa: CASSRDRGLGAYNEQFF; cdr3_nt: TGTGCCAGCAGCCGGGACAGGGGACTAGGGGCCTACAATGAGCAGTTCTTC
j_call: TRBJ2-1; clone_size: NA; d_call: NA; v_call: TRBV27; cdr3_aa: CASSPYPAQHNEQFF; cdr3_nt: TGTGCCAGCAGTCCTTATCCGGCACAGCACAATGAGCAGTTCTTC
j_call: TRBJ2-7; clone_size: NA; d_call: NA; v_call: TRBV7-9; cdr3_aa: CASSLDTTYEQYF; cdr3_nt: TGTGCCAGCAGCTTGGACACCACCTACGAGCAGTACTTC
j_call: TRBJ2-5; clone_size: many; d_call: TRBD2; v_call: TRBV7-8; cdr3_aa: CASSLARGSPQETQYF; cdr3_nt: TGTGCCAGCAGCTTAGCGCGGGGGTCGCCCCAAGAGACCCAGTACTTC
j_call: TRBJ2-5; clone_size: NA; d_call: NA; v_call: TRBV6-2/TRBV6-3; cdr3_aa: CASSGRRAGEQETQYF; cdr3_nt: TGTGCCAGCAGTGGCCGGCGAGCGGGTGAACAAGAGACCCAGTACTTC
j_call: TRBJ1-5; clone_size: few; d_call: TRBD1; v_call: TRBV5-6; cdr3_aa: CASSQGQVFNQPQHF; cdr3_nt: TGTGCCAGCAGCCAAGGACAGGTCTTCAATCAGCCCCAGCATTTT
j_call: TRBJ1-5; clone_size: NA; d_call: NA; v_call: TRBV6-8; cdr3_aa: CASSSGGEGNQPQHF; cdr3_nt: TGTGCCAGCAGTTCGGGGGGTGAGGGCAATCAGCCCCAGCATTTT
j_call: TRBJ1-4; clone_size: few; d_call: NA; v_call: TRBV7-9; cdr3_aa: CASSPQGGEKLFF; cdr3_nt: TGTGCCAGCAGCCCTCAAGGGGGTGAAAAACTGTTTTTT
j_call: TRBJ2-2; clone_size: few; d_call: NA; v_call: TRBV4-1; cdr3_aa: CASSQVRGGELFF; cdr3_nt: TGCGCCAGCAGCCAAGTAAGGGGCGGGGAGCTGTTTTTT
j_call: TRBJ2-5; clone_size: NA; d_call: TRBD2; v_call: TRBV15; cdr3_aa: CATSKRPAGGETQYF; cdr3_nt: TGTGCCACCAGCAAGAGGCCAGCGGGGGGAGAGACCCAGTACTTC
j_call: TRBJ2-5; clone_size: once; d_call: TRBD2; v_call: TRBV20-1; cdr3_aa: CSATSGSRVETQYF; cdr3_nt: TGCAGTGCGACTAGCGGGAGTCGGGTAGAGACCCAGTACTTC
j_call: TRBJ1-4; clone_size: medium-sized; d_call: TRBD1; v_call: TRBV7-2; cdr3_aa: CASSAPARQGATNEKLFF; cdr3_nt: TGTGCCAGCAGCGCCCCCGCCAGACAGGGCGCAACTAATGAAAAACTGTTTTTT
j_call: TRBJ2-1; clone_size: NA; d_call: NA; v_call: TRBV18; cdr3_aa: CASSRPDLHNEQFF; cdr3_nt: TGTGCCAGCTCACGACCGGACCTCCACAATGAGCAGTTCTTC
j_call: TRBJ2-1; clone_size: few; d_call: TRBD1; v_call: TRBV18; cdr3_aa: CASSPRYVQGAYNEQFF; cdr3_nt: TGTGCCAGCTCACCACGCTACGTACAGGGGGCCTACAATGAGCAGTTCTTC
j_call: TRBJ2-5; clone_size: many; d_call: TRBD2; v_call: TRBV11-2; cdr3_aa: CASSSGGGTYQETQYF; cdr3_nt: TGTGCCAGCAGCAGCGGGGGAGGGACTTACCAAGAGACCCAGTACTTC
j_call: TRBJ2-7; clone_size: few; d_call: TRBD1; v_call: TRBV20-1; cdr3_aa: CSATDRDLSYEQYF; cdr3_nt: TGCAGTGCCACCGACAGGGACCTTTCCTACGAGCAGTACTTC
j_call: TRBJ2-1; clone_size: few; d_call: NA; v_call: TRBV6-2/TRBV6-3; cdr3_aa: CASSYGLGRGEQFF; cdr3_nt: TGTGCCAGCAGTTACGGGCTAGGCCGAGGGGAGCAGTTCTTC
j_call: TRBJ1-2; clone_size: many; d_call: TRBD1; v_call: TRBV3-1; cdr3_aa: CASSQRTGVVGYTF; cdr3_nt: TGTGCCAGCAGCCAGCGGACAGGGGTGGTAGGCTACACCTTC
j_call: TRBJ2-3; clone_size: few; d_call: NA; v_call: TRBV7-6; cdr3_aa: CASSLSAGADTQYF; cdr3_nt: TGTGCCAGCAGCCTTAGCGCCGGGGCAGATACGCAGTATTTT